A single sample gave rise to the 4 T cell receptor beta chains below, sequenced in a study of blood T cell repertoires in COVID-19. Assay: immunoSEQ multiplex PCR; the TCRdb copy retains only in-frame clones and omits some. The sample lists over 350,000 clones; more than 75% were seen once. The sample consisted of PBMCs or T cells enriched from blood (not recorded which). The receptors stem from a woman aged 50 to 60 who had recovered from COVID-19.

The V and J genes are TRBV11-2 and TRBJ1-3; a weak D match, TRBD1 (6 bases). With 5 bases removed from V and 4 bases from J, the gap between germline ends came to 21 bases. This CDR3 region has 17 residues. Germline-derived CDR1 and CDR2 are SGHAT and FQNNGV. The chain's CDR3 is CASSRQAGQFLGNTIYF. DNA for the CDR3: TGTGCCAGCAGCCGGCAGGCCGGACAGTTCCTCGGAAACACCATATATTTT.

V is TRBV7-9 and J is TRBJ1-1, with TRBD1 matching 7 bases. V lost 5 bases and J lost 5; bases outside the gene matches: 14. The CDR3 is made up of 16 amino acids. In germline, CDR1 is SEHNR, CDR2 FQNEAQ (reference sequence). The CDR3 is CASSLTSTGVGTEAFF. The CDR3 region has the DNA TGTGCCAGCAGCCTAACCTCTACAGGGGTCGGTACTGAAGCTTTCTTT.

V gene TRBV7-2 combines with J gene TRBJ1-2, with 7 positions matching TRBD1. In germline, CDR1 is SGHTA, CDR2 FQGNSA. The CDR3 runs 17 residues. Trimming at V came to 5 bases and at J to 0 bases, leaving 12 bases not matched to a gene. CDR3 sequence reads: CASSPGQRPLSNYGYTF. In DNA, the CDR3 is TGTGCCAGCAGCCCGGGACAGCGCCCACTTTCTAACTATGGCTACACCTTC.

This clone has a handful of counts. J is TRBJ1-6 and V is TRBV4-1; 7 positions agree with TRBD1. This CDR3 region has 17 residues. The ends lost 0 bases at V and 7 bases at J; junction bases unmatched: 9. Germline CDR1 and CDR2: MGHRA and YSYEKL. CDR3 DNA: TGCGCCAGCAGCCAAGACTTCCGGGCAGGGGGAAATTCACCCCTCCACTTT. This translates into CASSQDFRAGGNSPLHF.